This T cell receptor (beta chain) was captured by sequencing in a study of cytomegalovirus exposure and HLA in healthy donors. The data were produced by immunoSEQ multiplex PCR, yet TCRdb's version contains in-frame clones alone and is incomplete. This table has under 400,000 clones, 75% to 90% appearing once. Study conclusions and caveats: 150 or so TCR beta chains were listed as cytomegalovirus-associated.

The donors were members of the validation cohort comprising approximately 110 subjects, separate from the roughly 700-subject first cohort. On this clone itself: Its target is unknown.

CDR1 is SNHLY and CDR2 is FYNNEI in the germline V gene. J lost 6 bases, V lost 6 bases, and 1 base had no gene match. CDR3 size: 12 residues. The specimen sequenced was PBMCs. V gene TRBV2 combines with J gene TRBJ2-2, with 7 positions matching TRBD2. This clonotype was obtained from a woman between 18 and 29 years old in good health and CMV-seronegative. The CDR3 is CASRGRAGELFF. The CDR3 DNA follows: TGTGCCAGCAGGGGGAGGGCCGGGGAGCTGTTTTTT.